This T cell receptor (beta chain) derives from a study of regulatory T cells in long-lasting Graves disease. Study-wide points: Exclusively peripheral blood, rather than thyroid tissue, was studied. Patients with persistent disease shared 2,500 to 3,500 public clonotypes, outpacing the roughly 950 shared by new patients.

According to the study, TCR beta libraries were built with iRepertoire HTBI primers and CDR3-region Arm-PCR. TCRdb reanalysed the multiplex PCR reads using MiXCR and keeps one entry per CDR3 protein. The repertoire holds some 240,000 distinct CDR3 sequences, with 15% to 20% as singletons. Germline CDR1 and CDR2: SGDLS and YYNGEE. CDR3 length: 15 amino acids. V lost 4 bases and J lost 10, with 21 bases in between. Time point denoted: newly diagnosed GD, antithyroid drugs for less than 3 months. PBMC-extracted RNA yielded the TCR library. Patients all came to the study from an endocrinology department in Xi'an, China. A word on this clonotype: Its antigen is currently unknown.

This same sample was also taken into another study, of T cells in Graves' hyperthyroidism and ophthalmopathy. That paper adds: Among thyroid clonotypes expanded above 0.001, most also appeared in blood.

The chain combines TRBV9 with TRBJ2-4; tentatively, D is TRBD1 or TRBD2 (6 bases each). This sequence originates from a woman aged 25-40 years with Graves disease. The sequences come from peripheral blood mononuclear cells (PBMCs), collected at new diagnosis, from a patient treated with antithyroid drugs. DNA of the CDR3: TGTGCCAGCAGCCCGAGAGGGGGACTCCCCGGGATTCAGTACTTC. This codes for CASSPRGGLPGIQYF.